This TCR beta chain comes out of a study of cytomegalovirus exposure and HLA in healthy donors. As for the study in general: Unique TCR beta sequences numbering approximately 100 million came from around 180 million T cells in an earlier analysis.

The study's findings and limits: Looking again later, the authors saw that most CMV-associated TCR beta chains seemed HLA-restricted. Some TCR beta chains (roughly 160 of them) were listed as cytomegalovirus-associated. Fewer N-insertions than the roughly 700-donor mean were reportedly shown by an Asian-associated ancestry cluster in a later analysis.

Looked up from germline, CDR1 is MNHNS and CDR2 is SASEGT. The germline V and J ends were trimmed by 5 bases and 2 bases, with 13 bases remaining between them. This CDR3 comprises 14 residues. The study ran its PCR with 60 Vbeta and 13 Jbeta primers. Generated by immunoSEQ multiplex PCR, the TCRdb table keeps only in-frame clones and is missing some. The data show about 95,000 clones, with less than 85% seen just once and approximately 5% held by the top ten. Note on this clone: The antigen remains unidentified.

This chain links TRBV6-1 with TRBJ2-7, with D possibly being TRBD1 (6 bases). The source of this sequence is a man aged 25-45 years in good health and CMV-seropositive. Sequencing used PBMCs. CDR3 DNA: TGTGCCAGCAGTACTACAGGGAGAGCCTACGAGCAGTACGTC. It encodes CASSTTGRAYEQYV.